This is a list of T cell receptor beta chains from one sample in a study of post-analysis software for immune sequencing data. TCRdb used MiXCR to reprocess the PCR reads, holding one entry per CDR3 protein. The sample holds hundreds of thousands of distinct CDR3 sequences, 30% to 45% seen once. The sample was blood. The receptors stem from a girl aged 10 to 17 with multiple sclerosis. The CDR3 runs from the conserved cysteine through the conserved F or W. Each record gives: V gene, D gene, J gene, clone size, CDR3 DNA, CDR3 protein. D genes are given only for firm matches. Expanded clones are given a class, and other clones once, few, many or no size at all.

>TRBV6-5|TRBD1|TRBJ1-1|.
TGTGCCAGCAGTTACCAGGGACAGACCTTAACAACTGAAGCTTTCTTT
CASSYQGQTLTTEAFF
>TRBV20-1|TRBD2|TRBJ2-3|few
TGCAGTGCTACAGCCCCGGGACTAGCGGGGGATCCCACAGATACGCAGTATTTT
CSATAPGLAGDPTDTQYF
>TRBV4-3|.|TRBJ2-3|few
TGCGCCAGCAGCCAAGATCAGGGCGAGGCAGATACGCAGTATTTT
CASSQDQGEADTQYF
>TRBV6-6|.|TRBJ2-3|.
TGTGCCAGCAGAGGGCAGGGGAAAACAGATACGCAGTATTTT
CASRGQGKTDTQYF
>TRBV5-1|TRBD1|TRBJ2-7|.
TGCGCCAGCAGCCTGGCACAGGGGAAGGTCTACGAGCAGTACTTC
CASSLAQGKVYEQYF
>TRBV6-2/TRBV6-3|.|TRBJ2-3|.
TGTGCCAGCAGCCGAGGGCTATCTAGCACAGATACGCAGTATTTT
CASSRGLSSTDTQYF
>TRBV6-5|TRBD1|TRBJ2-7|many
TGTGCCAGCAGTTACTATTCGACAGGGCAGGGCGAGCAGTACTTC
CASSYYSTGQGEQYF
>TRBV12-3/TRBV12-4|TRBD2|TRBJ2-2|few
TGTGCCAGCAGTTTCAGTAGCGGGGGGCCGAACACCGGGGAGCGGTTTTTT
CASSFSSGGPNTGERFF
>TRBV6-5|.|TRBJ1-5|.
TGTGCCAGCAGGCAGGGAGTTAGTCAGCCCCAGCATTTT
CASRQGVSQPQHF
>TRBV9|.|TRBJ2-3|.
TGTGCCAGCAGCGCCCGGGGGTCTAGCACAGATACGCAGTATTTT
CASSARGSSTDTQYF
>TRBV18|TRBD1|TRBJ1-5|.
TGTGCCAGCTCACCCGACAGGGAAGGTATGTGCAATCAGCCCCAGCATTTT
CASSPDREGMCNQPQHF
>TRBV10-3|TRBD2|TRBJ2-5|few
TGTGCCATCAGTGCTCTGACTAGCGGGGGATCTCCGGGGACCCAGTACTTC
CAISALTSGGSPGTQYF